These 14 T cell receptor beta chains came from one sample sequenced in a study of T cell responses to AZD1222 COVID-19 vaccine (dated by TCRdb to the early 2020s). In the paper's terms, the time point label means: about 28 days (+/-7) after the second vaccine dose. Library preparation used the immunoSEQ multiplex PCR assay. TCRdb obtained this table from immuneACCESS and retained in-frame rearrangements with V and J assigned. These tables miss some clones; where compared with another copy, unresolved V genes account for less than half of the shortfall, and the remainder is unexplained. The sample table shows 140,000 to 150,000 clones, and about nine tenths are seen once. The ten most abundant clones make up roughly 3.3% of the sample. The sample here was peripheral blood, taken 28 days after the second AZD1222 dose. These receptors were obtained from an adult who received the AZD1222 COVID-19 vaccine.

This clone was observed once. This chain connects TRBV5-4 to TRBJ2-1; no firm D call. V was shortened by 2 bases and J by 7 bases, with 7 bases between the two germline ends. CDR3 length: 12 residues. Germline CDR1 is SGHNT and CDR2 is YYREEE (reference sequence). Here the CDR3 reads CASSFLSNEQFF. The DNA for the CDR3 is TGTGCCAGCAGCTTTCTTAGTAATGAGCAGTTCTTC. Using reference TRBV5-4 and TRBJ2-1 for the parts outside the CDR3, the full variable domain is ETGVTQSPTHLIKTRGQQVTLRCSSQSGHNTVSWYQQALGQGPQFIFQYYREEENGRGNFPPRFSGLQFPNYSSELNVNALELDDSALYLCASSFLSNEQFFGPGTRLTVL.

The rearrangement links TRBV7-9 to TRBJ2-1; 7 bases are a match to TRBD1. CDR1 and CDR2 from the germline V gene are SEHNR and FQNEAQ (reference sequence). The CDR3 contains 15 residues. The V gene end was trimmed by 1 base and the J gene end by 2 bases; junction bases not matched to a gene: 2. In DNA form, the CDR3 reads TGTGCCAGCAGCTTAGACAGGGGTCCCTACAATGAGCAGTTCTTC. Amino acids: CASSLDRGPYNEQFF. Full variable domain (rest looked up from reference TRBV7-9 and TRBJ2-1): DTGVSQNPRHKITKRGQNVTFRCDPISEHNRLYWYRQTLGQGPEFLTYFQNEAQLEKSRLLSDRFSAERPKGSFSTLEIQRTEQGDSAMYLCASSLDRGPYNEQFFGPGTRLTVL.

The chain couples TRBV6-2 or TRBV6-3 to TRBJ2-6; tentative D call: TRBD1 (6 bases). Germline CDR1 and CDR2: MNHEY and SVGEGT. This CDR3 is built from 17 residues. V gave up 5 bases and J gave up 4 bases, with 18 bases separating them. CDR3 amino acids: CASSTEEQGPGANVLTF. In DNA form, the CDR3 reads TGTGCCAGCAGTACGGAAGAACAGGGTCCCGGGGCCAACGTCCTGACTTTC.

This chain joins TRBV27 and TRBJ2-3; TRBD1 matches at 8 bases. This CDR3 comprises 15 residues. From germline, CDR1 is MNHEY and CDR2 SMNVEV (reference sequence). Trimming at V came to 6 bases and at J to 0 bases, leaving 5 bases not matched to a gene. The CDR3, as DNA: TGTGCCAGCAGGCCTACAGGGGGGAGCACAGATACGCAGTATTTT. Encoded protein: CASRPTGGSTDTQYF.

The chain is built from TRBV24-1 and TRBJ2-1; D may be TRBD2 (6 bases). Germline CDR1 reads KGHDR; CDR2 reads SFDVKD. There are 15 residues in the CDR3. Trimming removed 1 base at V and 8 bases at J, with 14 bases between. Here the CDR3 DNA reads TGTGCCACCAGTGATTTCAAAACTAGCACCCATGAGCAGTTCTTC. Encoded protein: CATSDFKTSTHEQFF.

Details on this clone: An end of the junction does not agree with germline; a read error may underlie this. This rearrangement joins TRBV2 to TRBJ2-1; no clear D gene. The germline CDR1 and CDR2 sequences are SNHLY and FYNNEI. The CDR3 is 13 residues long. The CDR3 DNA sequence: TGTGCCATCAGTTATAGCTCCTACAATGAGCAGTTCTTC. Translated: CAISYSSYNEQFF.

The V call is TRBV3-1 (or the pseudogene TRBV3-2), the J call TRBJ1-3; TRBD1 aligns across 7 bases. V shed 4 bases and J 0 bases; nucleotides not matched to a gene: 6. The CDR3 is 16 residues long. CDR1 is LGHDT, CDR2 YNNKEL, per germline (reference sequence). DNA of the CDR3: TGTGCCAGCAGCCCCGGACAGGCGCTCTCTGGAAACACCATATATTTT. Translating gives CASSPGQALSGNTIYF.

The chain combines TRBV27 with TRBJ2-3; D remains unclear. Per the germline V gene, CDR1 is MNHEY and CDR2 is SMNVEV (reference sequence). V lost 3 bases to trimming and J lost 5 bases, with 9 bases between them. This CDR3 contains 13 residues. The CDR3 DNA reads TGTGCCAGCAGTTTGGGGTCCGGAGATACGCAGTATTTT. Encoded protein: CASSLGSGDTQYF.

This clone was seen only once. This chain connects TRBV7-2 to TRBJ2-3, with TRBD1 as a possible D gene (5 bases). From germline, CDR1 is SGHTA and CDR2 FQGNSA. The V and J ends lost 1 base and 2 bases respectively, with 7 bases between them. The CDR3 runs to 14 residues. The CDR3 nucleotides are TGTGCCAGCAGCTTAGGGGGCGTCACAGATACGCAGTATTTT. It specifies CASSLGGVTDTQYF.

V usage is TRBV28 and J usage is TRBJ1-1; D gene uncertain. V dropped 4 bases and J dropped 5 bases, with 8 bases sitting between them. Germline values: CDR1 MDHEN, CDR2 SYDVKM. The CDR3 extends over 12 amino acids. This CDR3 is CASSSGGTEAFF. Here the CDR3 DNA reads TGTGCCAGCAGTTCTGGAGGGACTGAAGCTTTCTTT.

In this sample, this clone turned up a few times. The chain is built from TRBV4-1 and TRBJ2-1, with 8 bases fitting TRBD2. The germline V gene has CDR1 MGHRA and CDR2 YSYEKL. The CDR3 contains 18 residues. V shed 0 bases, J shed 4 bases, and the junction held 11 bases outside the gene matches. The DNA for the CDR3 is TGCGCCAGCAGCCAAGATACGGAAGCGGGAGACGGTTACAATGAGCAGTTCTTC. Protein: CASSQDTEAGDGYNEQFF.

This chain uses TRBV29-1 with TRBJ2-5, with D possibly being TRBD1 or TRBD2 (6 bases each). CDR1 and CDR2 from the germline V gene are SQVTM and ANQGSEA. This CDR3 has 13 amino acids. Trimming shortened V by 2 bases and J by 5 bases, and 12 bases separated the two germline ends. The CDR3 here is CSVEWGAKETQYF. The CDR3 coding sequence is TGCAGCGTTGAATGGGGGGCGAAGGAGACCCAGTACTTC.

This clone was counted only a few times. This rearrangement joins TRBV4-3 to TRBJ1-2, with a weak D call TRBD1 (6 bases). The CDR3 length is 16 residues. Germline assignment: CDR1 LGHNA and CDR2 YSLEER. V lost 1 base and J 8 bases, leaving 20 bases between the germline ends. CDR3 sequence reads: CASSQGSQWTADGYTF. The CDR3 nucleotides read TGCGCCAGCAGCCAAGGGTCGCAATGGACAGCCGACGGCTACACCTTC.

The V gene is TRBV27, the J gene TRBJ2-7; D unresolved. The V and J ends lost 4 bases and 7 bases respectively, with 17 bases between them. CDR3 length equals 14 residues. Germline V gene lookup returns CDR1 MNHEY and CDR2 SMNVEV (reference sequence). The CDR3 spells CASSSNLLLGEQYF. The CDR3 DNA reads as TGTGCCAGCAGTTCGAACCTCCTACTCGGGGAGCAGTACTTC.